Listed below are T cell receptor beta chains from one sample, sequenced in a study of shared clonotypes between healthy human individuals. Measured with immunoSEQ multiplex PCR; TCRdb has only the in-frame clones, and not every one. The sample lists roughly 1,000,000 clones, around 82% seen once, with 0.5% to 0.6% in the top ten. Sequenced sample: memory CD4+ T cells from PBMCs. These receptors all come from a man aged 18 to 29 in good health. Some clones in this sample may be carry-over from other donors' samples. CDR3s include the opening cysteine and the closing phenylalanine or tryptophan. The D gene is left open where the match is weak. Clone size is shown for a subset of rows, as once, few, many or a class of expanded clone.

j_call	clone_size	v_call	d_call	cdr3_nt	cdr3_aa
TRBJ2-3	.	TRBV28	.	TGTGCCAGCAGCTTCCTAGGGGATACGCAGTATTTT	CASSFLGDTQYF
TRBJ2-7	.	TRBV6-5	TRBD1	TGTGCCAGCAGTTACTACCCGGGACAGGGGGTACGCGAGCAGTACTTC	CASSYYPGQGVREQYF
TRBJ2-4	.	TRBV27	TRBD2	TGTGCCAGTCGGGGGGATAACGTAGCCAAAAACATTCAGTACTTC	CASRGDNVAKNIQYF
TRBJ1-1	.	TRBV11-2	.	TGTGCCAGCAGCTTAGCGCGGGTAGCGAACACTGAAGCTTTCTTT	CASSLARVANTEAFF
TRBJ1-4	few	TRBV18	.	TGTGCCAGTTCAACGGCCCTTAATGAAAAACTGTTTTTT	CASSTALNEKLFF
TRBJ2-1	.	TRBV7-9	TRBD1	TGTGCCAGCAGCCCCCGACCGGGACAGGGCGACAATGAGCAGTTCTTC	CASSPRPGQGDNEQFF
TRBJ1-1	.	TRBV7-2	.	TGTGCCAGCAGCTTAGCTATCACCGACACTGAAGCTTTCTTT	CASSLAITDTEAFF
TRBJ2-7	.	TRBV6-4	.	TGTGCCAGCAGTGACTACAGGGGAGGCTACGAGCAGTACTTC	CASSDYRGGYEQYF
TRBJ2-1	few	TRBV2	TRBD2	TGTGCCAGCCTGACGGCGGGAGTAGGCAATGAGCAGTTCTTC	CASLTAGVGNEQFF
TRBJ2-3	.	TRBV10-3	TRBD1	TGTGCCATCAGCCCGGACAGGGGCGGCACAGATACGCAGTATTTT	CAISPDRGGTDTQYF
TRBJ1-1	.	TRBV2	TRBD1	TGTGCCAGCAGTGTGACAGGGGGAAACACTGAAGCTTTCTTT	CASSVTGGNTEAFF
TRBJ2-2	.	TRBV4-3	.	TGCGCCAGCAGCCAAGATCCGCTAGACACCGGGGAGCTGTTTTTT	CASSQDPLDTGELFF
TRBJ2-3	few	TRBV4-3	.	TGCGCCAGCAGCCAAGAGCCTCGGAGGGGTACGCAGTATTTT	CASSQEPRRGTQYF
TRBJ2-3	.	TRBV7-2	TRBD2	TGTGCCAGCAGCTTCTTTGCGTCTAGCGGGACAAGCACAGATACGCAGTATTTT	CASSFFASSGTSTDTQYF
TRBJ2-2	.	TRBV5-1	.	TGCGCCAGCAGCTTGGCGGGGAGGAACACCGGGGAGCTGTTTTTT	CASSLAGRNTGELFF
TRBJ2-1	.	TRBV6-1	TRBD2	TGTGCCAGCAGTGAAAGGGTCTGGGCGGGAGAAACCTACAATGAGCAGTTCTTC	CASSERVWAGETYNEQFF
TRBJ1-5	.	TRBV5-1	.	TGCGCCAGCAGCTTGACTTTTCGCGGTCAGGGGTCCAATCAGCCCCAGCATTTT	CASSLTFRGQGSNQPQHF
TRBJ1-2	.	TRBV19	.	TGTGCCAGTAGTATGAGTGGGGGTATCCACTATGGCTACACCTTC	CASSMSGGIHYGYTF
TRBJ2-3	.	TRBV2	TRBD2	TGTGCCAGCATCTCGGGAGGGGAGTGGGCAGATACGCAGTATTTT	CASISGGEWADTQYF
TRBJ1-2	once	TRBV11-2	.	TGTGCCAGCAGCCAAAACCCCAACTATGGCTACACCTTC	CASSQNPNYGYTF
TRBJ1-2	many	TRBV6-1	TRBD1	TGTGCCAGCAGTGAAGCGACAGGGCGAGGCTACACCTTC	CASSEATGRGYTF
TRBJ2-1	.	TRBV28	.	TGTGCCAGCAGTACAACCCCCACTCTAAACGGCAATGAGCAGTTCTTC	CASSTTPTLNGNEQFF
TRBJ1-2	.	TRBV5-4	TRBD1	TGTGCCAGCAGCGGAGGTTCGGGACAGGCTGACTATGGCTACACCTTC	CASSGGSGQADYGYTF
TRBJ2-7	.	TRBV29-1	TRBD2	TGCAGCGTTGAACTAGCGGGGAACGAGCAGTACTTC	CSVELAGNEQYF
TRBJ2-1	.	TRBV6-6	TRBD2	TGTGCCAGCAGTTACACCGGACTAGCGGGACGCAATGAGCAGTTCTTC	CASSYTGLAGRNEQFF
TRBJ1-2	.	TRBV10-3	.	TGTGCCATCAGTGAGGAGCAAGCCTATGGCTACACCTTC	CAISEEQAYGYTF
TRBJ2-7	.	TRBV30	TRBD1	TGTGCCTGGAGTCCCGGGACAGGGTCCTACGAGCAGTACTTC	CAWSPGTGSYEQYF